These T cell receptor beta chains were read from a single sample in a study of cytomegalovirus exposure and HLA in healthy donors. The table came from immunoSEQ multiplex PCR; TCRdb's copy has only in-frame clones and leaves some out. The repertoire table contains approximately 120,000 clones. Sequenced sample: PBMCs. The receptors derive from a woman in her sixties or seventies in good health and CMV-seronegative. Both conserved end residues are part of each CDR3. D genes are given only for firm matches.

v_gene	d_gene	j_gene	len	CDR3nt	CDR3aa
TRBV6-1	TRBD1	TRBJ2-7	13	TGTGCCAGCAGATTGACAGGGGTCTACGAGCAGTACTTC	CASRLTGVYEQYF
TRBV2	TRBD2	TRBJ2-3	16	TGTGCCGCCAAGGGCGGGGGGGACTGGGTCACAGATACGCAGTATTTT	CAAKGGGDWVTDTQYF
TRBV4-2	TRBD1	TRBJ1-1	15	TGTGCCAGCAGCCAAATGGGACAGGGAGGGACTGAAGCTTTCTTT	CASSQMGQGGTEAFF
TRBV28	-	TRBJ2-2	17	TGTGCCAGCAGTTTCCCCCGCGGCGGAGGGAACACCGGGGAGCTGTTTTTT	CASSFPRGGGNTGELFF
TRBV6-1	-	TRBJ1-6	15	TGTGCCAGCAGTGAGTCGGCAGGGAACAATTCACCCCTCCACTTT	CASSESAGNNSPLHF
TRBV2	-	TRBJ1-2	14	TGTGCCAGCGGGGAGGGGGGTTCCTCCTATGGCTACACCTTC	CASGEGGSSYGYTF
TRBV10-3	-	TRBJ1-5	13	TGTGCCATCGCGCCGGGGGACAATCAGCCCCAGCATTTT	CAIAPGDNQPQHF
TRBV6-6	-	TRBJ1-5	15	TGTGCCAGCAATTTCCCACAGGGAACCAATCAGCCCCAGCATTTT	CASNFPQGTNQPQHF
TRBV6-5	-	TRBJ2-6	15	TGTGCCAGCAGGGTGGGGGGCTCTGGGGCCAACGTCCTGACTTTC	CASRVGGSGANVLTF
TRBV4-2	TRBD2	TRBJ2-5	19	TGTGCCAGCAGCCAAGGGGGACTAGCGGGGGGTAACCCAGGGGAGACCCAGTACTTC	CASSQGGLAGGNPGETQYF
TRBV6-1	-	TRBJ2-7	15	TGTGCCAGCAGTGATTCAGGGTCCCGCTCCTACGAGCAGTACTTC	CASSDSGSRSYEQYF
TRBV10-3	-	TRBJ1-1	14	TGTGCCATCAGTGAGGGGCCCTCAAACACTGAAGCTTTCTTT	CAISEGPSNTEAFF
TRBV6-6	-	TRBJ1-2	15	TGTGCCAGCAGTTACTCGTCCGACAGCCACTATGGCTACACCTTC	CASSYSSDSHYGYTF
TRBV10-3	-	TRBJ2-3	13	TGTGCCATCCACGAGGAGAGCACAGATACGCAGTATTTT	CAIHEESTDTQYF
TRBV2	-	TRBJ2-6	15	TGTGCCAGCAGTGATAGAATATCTGGGGCCAACGTCCTGACTTTC	CASSDRISGANVLTF